Following are 20 T cell receptor beta chains from one sample sequenced in a study of beta chain features in type 1 diabetes. Study-level results: A moderate, significant TCRB CDR3 shortening appeared in type 1 diabetes across four CD4+ subsets.

No antigen has been assigned to these receptors. All of the isolated RNA was reverse transcribed, so expressed TCRB transcripts were sequenced. TCRdb's copy holds only in-frame clones and misses some; the assay was immunoSEQ multiplex PCR. The sample yields around 130,000 clones, about 15% seen once. The sequenced material came from central memory CD4+ T cells from blood. These receptor sequences come from a man aged 30 to 45 with type 1 diabetes.

The DNA of the CDR3 is TGTGCTAGTGGCCGGCACCGGGGCGGCCAAGAGACCCAGTACTTC. Protein: CASGRHRGGQETQYF. This chain connects TRBV12-5 to TRBJ2-5, with D possibly called TRBD1 or TRBD2 (5 bases each). CDR1 is LGHNT and CDR2 is FRNRAP in the germline V gene. Trimming shortened V by 6 bases and J by 1 base, and 15 bases separated the two germline ends. This CDR3 is 15 amino acids long. Combining the CDR3 with reference TRBV12-5 and TRBJ2-5 gives the whole variable domain DARVTQTPRHKVTEMGQEVTMRCQPILGHNTVFWYRQTMMQGLELLAYFRNRAPLDDSGMPKDRFSAEMPDATLATLKIQPSEPRDSAVYFCASGRHRGGQETQYFGPGTRLLVL.

Only a few counts were recorded for this clone. The CDR3 region is CASSQDHPYNSPLHF. In DNA, the CDR3 is TGTGCCAGCAGCCAAGATCATCCCTATAATTCACCCCTCCACTTT. The V and J genes are TRBV14 and TRBJ1-6; D remains unclear. V was pared by 0 bases and J by 2 bases, with 5 bases between. This CDR3 spans 15 amino acids. In germline, CDR1 is SGHDN, CDR2 FVKESK. Full variable domain (outside the CDR3, taken from reference TRBV14 and TRBJ1-6): EAGVTQFPSHSVIEKGQTVTLRCDPISGHDNLYWYRRVMGKEIKFLLHFVKESKQDESGMPNNRFLAERTGGTYSTLKVQPAELEDSGVYFCASSQDHPYNSPLHFGNGTRLTVT.

In its sample, this clone was seen a few times. The rearrangement uses TRBV19 and TRBJ1-1; D ambiguous. There are 15 residues in the CDR3. Between the trimmed V and J ends, which lost 9 bases and 0 bases, there was a span of 17 bases. Germline-derived CDR1 and CDR2 are LNHDA and SQIVND (reference sequence). The CDR3 sequence is CASAMTVDLNTEAFF. The CDR3 nucleotides read TGTGCCAGCGCGATGACCGTTGATCTGAACACTGAAGCTTTCTTT.

This sequence joins TRBV29-1 and TRBJ2-7; 10 bases match TRBD2. The CDR3 consists of 14 residues. J lost 6 bases, V lost 1 base, and 6 bases had no gene match. Germline CDR1 SQVTM, CDR2 ANQGSEA. The CDR3 is CSVEGPSGGGEQYF. DNA of the CDR3: TGCAGCGTTGAAGGTCCTAGCGGGGGCGGCGAGCAGTACTTC.

The chain links TRBV6-1 to TRBJ1-3; D gene ambiguous. The CDR3 consists of 14 residues. From germline, CDR1 is MNHNS and CDR2 SASEGT. V was shortened by 6 bases and J by 0 bases, with 9 bases between the two germline ends. Written as DNA, the CDR3 is TGTGCCAGCAGATCCACTTACTCTGGAAACACCATATATTTT. Encoded protein: CASRSTYSGNTIYF.

The V gene is TRBV4-3, the J gene TRBJ1-3; D is unclear. CDR3 length: 16 residues. The V end was cut by 0 bases, the J end by 8 bases, with 17 bases between. Germline assignment: CDR1 LGHNA and CDR2 YSLEER. CDR3 DNA sequence: TGCGCCAGCAGCCAAGAATTCCAGGCCCGGCGGGACACCATATATTTT. It codes for CASSQEFQARRDTIYF.

This clone occurred many times. The V and J genes are TRBV4-3 and TRBJ1-2; D is undetermined. Deletions cut 3 bases from V and 1 base from J, with 12 bases between. Germline V lookup: CDR1 LGHNA, CDR2 YSLEER. The CDR3 consists of 15 residues. This chain's CDR3 is CASSQEVRVNYGYTF. CDR3 sequence (DNA): TGCGCCAGCAGCCAGGAAGTAAGGGTTAACTATGGCTACACCTTC.

This chain uses TRBV6-5 with TRBJ1-2; 10 bases match TRBD1. Per the germline V gene, CDR1 is MNHEY and CDR2 is SVGAGI. The CDR3 has 14 residues. V shed 5 bases and J 4 bases; nucleotides not matched to a gene: 4. This chain's CDR3 is CASSTRTGGYGYTF. CDR3 bases: TGTGCCAGCAGTACCCGGACAGGGGGCTATGGCTACACCTTC.

The chain couples TRBV25-1 to TRBJ2-5, with D uncertain. The end of the DNA aligns better with TRBJ2-7, so the J call may be wrong. CDR1 is MGHDK and CDR2 is SYGVNS in the germline V gene. The CDR3 contains 11 residues. The CDR3 loop is CASSGYLEQYF. As DNA, the CDR3 is TGTGCCAGCAGTGGCTACCTCGAGCAGTACTTC.

The chain employs TRBV9 and TRBJ1-6; no reliable D call. The germline V gene has CDR1 SGDLS and CDR2 YYNGEE. The V and J ends lost 4 bases and 8 bases respectively, with 19 bases between them. The CDR3 consists of 16 residues. DNA for the CDR3: TGTGCCAGCAGCCGACGACTGGGAGCCGGGGATTCACCCCTCCACTTT. Its protein product is CASSRRLGAGDSPLHF.

The CDR3 DNA reads as TGCAGCGTTTACAGGGGAGAAGAGACCCAGTACTTC. Translating it yields CSVYRGEETQYF. The chain links TRBV29-1 to TRBJ2-5; 7 bases fit TRBD1. The J segment lost 3 bases and the V segment lost 5 bases, leaving 3 bases of the junction unmatched. Germline values: CDR1 SQVTM, CDR2 ANQGSEA. This CDR3 contains 12 residues.

The chain has TRBV4-2 and TRBJ2-7, with D tentatively TRBD1 (6 bases). The germline gives CDR1 LGHNA, CDR2 YNFKEQ. CDR3 length: 16 residues. V was clipped by 3 bases and J by 0 bases, with 15 bases between them. DNA of the CDR3: TGTGCCAGCAGCCACCCAGCCGGACAGAGCTCCTACGAGCAGTACTTC. It is translated as CASSHPAGQSSYEQYF.

In this sample, this clone turned up a few times. The sample carries other DNA sequences with the same CDR3. The V gene is TRBV30, the J gene TRBJ1-5; no firm D call. The V end was cut by 2 bases, the J end by 0 bases, with 5 bases between. Germline V gene sequence: CDR1 GTSNPN, CDR2 SVGIG (reference sequence). The CDR3 totals 13 residues. This CDR3 reads CAWSRDSNQPQHF. The CDR3 coding sequence is TGTGCCTGGAGTCGGGATAGCAATCAGCCCCAGCATTTT.

This clone came up many times. The J gene is TRBJ2-4, the V gene TRBV27; D possibly uses TRBD1 or TRBD2 (5 bases each). The CDR3 runs 15 residues. The germline V gene encodes CDR1 MNHEY and CDR2 SMNVEV (reference sequence). V lost 5 bases and J lost 1, with 12 bases in between. CDR3 sequence reads: CASSRGAGAKNIQYF. In DNA form, the CDR3 reads TGTGCCAGCAGTAGAGGGGCCGGGGCCAAAAACATTCAGTACTTC.

About this clone: This sample also contains other DNA sequences that code for the same CDR3. This chain connects TRBV12-5 to TRBJ2-1; D is ambiguous. V was cut by 6 bases and J by 6 bases, with 15 bases left in between. The CDR3 is 14 residues long. From germline, CDR1 is LGHNT and CDR2 FRNRAP. CDR3 residues: CASGLTLTGNEQFF. The CDR3 DNA reads TGTGCTAGTGGGCTGACCCTCACGGGCAATGAGCAGTTCTTC.

V gene TRBV10-3 combines with J gene TRBJ2-1; 7 nucleotides line up with TRBD1. There are 14 residues in the CDR3. The J segment lost 7 bases and the V segment lost 6 bases, leaving 9 bases of the junction unmatched. In germline, CDR1 is ENHRY, CDR2 SYGVKD. The CDR3 spells CAIRLGTEGNEQFF. The CDR3 bases are TGTGCCATCAGATTAGGGACAGAGGGAAATGAGCAGTTCTTC.

This clone was picked up a small number of times. The chain employs TRBV19 and TRBJ2-7, with 9 bases lining up with TRBD1. The CDR3 contains 15 residues. After removal of 5 bases from V and 3 bases from J, the junction contained 8 bases not matched to a gene. CDR1 and CDR2 from the germline V gene are LNHDA and SQIVND (reference sequence). The CDR3 sequence is CASSLRTGDGYEQYF. CDR3 DNA sequence: TGTGCCAGTAGTTTAAGGACAGGGGATGGCTACGAGCAGTACTTC.

The chain carries TRBV7-2 and TRBJ1-2, with D hard to call. V was shortened by 4 bases and J by 8 bases, with 14 bases between the two germline ends. The germline V gene has CDR1 SGHTA and CDR2 FQGNSA. The CDR3 has 13 amino acids. Here the CDR3 DNA reads TGTGCCAGCAGCTATGGTGTACCGGGGGGCTACACCTTC. Translating gives CASSYGVPGGYTF.

The rearrangement links TRBV2 to TRBJ1-6, with TRBD1 matching over 7 bases. Trimming at V came to 3 bases and at J to 9 bases, leaving 5 bases not matched to a gene. The CDR3 runs 14 residues. CDR1 and CDR2 from the germline V gene are SNHLY and FYNNEI. CDR3 nucleotide sequence: TGTGCCAGCAGTGAGAGACAGGGCAGTTCACCCCTCCACTTT. Protein product: CASSERQGSSPLHF.

In this sample, this clone turned up a few times. This chain links TRBV2 with TRBJ2-7; D is perhaps TRBD1 (6 bases). CDR3 length: 13 amino acids. Per the germline V gene, CDR1 is SNHLY and CDR2 is FYNNEI. V was cut by 5 bases and J by 4 bases, with 12 bases left in between. CDR3 nucleotides: TGTGCCAGCAGTTCACAGGGATTGTACGAGCAGTACTTC. Translated: CASSSQGLYEQYF.